This T cell receptor beta chain was recovered during a study of cytomegalovirus exposure and HLA in healthy donors. Findings of the study overall: CMV serostatus stood as the only immune exposure information on hand. Fewer N-insertions (relative to the approximately 670-donor mean) were reportedly seen in an Asian-associated ancestry cluster in a later analysis.

Regarding this clone: Its cognate antigen is unknown.

This CDR3 comprises 14 residues. Between the trimmed V and J ends, which lost 5 bases and 5 bases, there was a span of 16 bases. Germline CDR1 and CDR2: LGHNT and FRNRAP. Use of 60 Vbeta and 13 Jbeta primers characterized the PCR. Profiling relied on immunoSEQ multiplex PCR, and the TCRdb table lists in-frame clones only, not all of them. Here the sample table reports 90,000 to 130,000 clones. The TCR sequence derives from a man aged 25 to 40 in good health and CMV-seronegative. The sequencing sample was made of PBMCs. The chain carries TRBV12-5 and TRBJ2-7; a possible D gene is TRBD2 (5 bases). CDR3 protein: CASGASLVTHEQYF. In DNA form, the CDR3 reads TGTGCTAGTGGTGCCTCACTAGTAACCCACGAGCAGTACTTC.